Detailed here is one T cell receptor (beta chain). TCRdb processed the reads anew with MiXCR; each CDR3 protein has one entry. This table has 510,000 or so distinct CDR3 sequences, roughly 29% appearing once. The data derive from a study of T cell repertoires in cytomegalovirus infection. Study as a whole: Shared public TCR beta signatures pointed to both CMV infection and a matching HLA type.

CDR1 is LNHDA, CDR2 SQIVND, per germline (reference sequence). This CDR3 region has 15 residues. V was pared by 7 bases and J by 4 bases, with 19 bases between. This receptor was identified in a human donor in good health (CMV status not recorded). Some clones in this sample may be carry-over from other donors' samples. The sample was PBMCs. This chain links TRBV19 with TRBJ1-1; no firm D call. The CDR3 DNA reads TGTGCCAGTATCGAAAGACGACGGGTCGCCACTGAAGCTTTCTTT. As protein: CASIERRRVATEAFF.